This entry is about one T cell receptor (beta chain). This entry is derived from a study of beta chain features in type 1 diabetes. cDNA synthesis used the whole RNA isolate, giving expressed TCRB sequences. Sequencing was performed with immunoSEQ multiplex PCR; in TCRdb, only in-frame clones are kept and a portion is missing. The profile shows 430,000 or so clones, about an eighth of them singletons. Germline values: CDR1 SQVTM, CDR2 ANQGSEA. The CDR3 runs to 13 residues. The junction had 7 bases not matched to a gene; V was cut back by 7 bases and J by 5 bases. The sequence was collected from a woman aged 18-29 years in good health. The sample was naive CD4+ T cells from blood. The chain is built from TRBV29-1 and TRBJ2-7; the match to TRBD1 covers 11 bases. CDR3 amino acids: CSGGQGALNEQYV. The CDR3 DNA follows: TGCAGCGGTGGACAGGGGGCGCTCAACGAGCAGTACGTC.